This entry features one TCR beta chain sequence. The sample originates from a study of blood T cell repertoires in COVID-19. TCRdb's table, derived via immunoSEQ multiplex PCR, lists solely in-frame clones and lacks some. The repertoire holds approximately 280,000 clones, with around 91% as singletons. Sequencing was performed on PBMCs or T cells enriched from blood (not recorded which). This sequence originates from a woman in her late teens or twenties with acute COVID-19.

The CDR3 spells CASSLRLAGVADTQYF. The DNA of the CDR3 is TGCGCCAGCAGCTTAAGACTAGCGGGAGTAGCAGATACGCAGTATTTT. The rearrangement links TRBV5-1 to TRBJ2-3, with 12 positions matching TRBD2. This CDR3 contains 16 residues. CDR1 is SGHRS, CDR2 YFSETQ, per germline. Trimming took 2 bases from V and 4 from J; bases not matched to a gene: 5.